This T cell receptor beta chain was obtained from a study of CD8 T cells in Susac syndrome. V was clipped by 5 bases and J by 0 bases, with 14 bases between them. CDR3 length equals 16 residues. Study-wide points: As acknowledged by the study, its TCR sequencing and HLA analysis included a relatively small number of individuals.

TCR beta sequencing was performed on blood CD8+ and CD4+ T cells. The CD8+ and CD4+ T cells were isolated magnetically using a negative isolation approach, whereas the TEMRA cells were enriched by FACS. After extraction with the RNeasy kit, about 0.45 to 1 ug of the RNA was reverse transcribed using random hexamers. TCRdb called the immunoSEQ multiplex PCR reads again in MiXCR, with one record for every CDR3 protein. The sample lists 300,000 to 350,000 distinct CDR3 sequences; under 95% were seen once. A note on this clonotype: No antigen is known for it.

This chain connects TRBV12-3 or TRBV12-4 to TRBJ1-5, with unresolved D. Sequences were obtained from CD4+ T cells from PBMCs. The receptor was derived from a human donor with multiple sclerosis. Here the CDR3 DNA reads TGTGCCAGCAGTACATGGACGGGTAATAGCAATCAGCCCCAGCATTTT. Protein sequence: CASSTWTGNSNQPQHF.